Sequencing of this TCR beta chain was carried out in a study of T-cell memory formation after mild COVID-19. Background on the study: Clustering of TCRs was largely donor specific.

TCRdb re-called the 5' RACE reads through MiXCR, storing one row per CDR3 protein. The sample lists approximately 100,000 distinct CDR3 sequences, around a quarter occurring once. This CDR3 is built from 15 residues. V lost 0 bases and J lost 7, with 13 bases in between. The germline CDR1 and CDR2 sequences are LNHNV and YYDKDF (reference sequence). Material for sequencing was PBMCs or a T cell subset sorted from them (not recorded which). The receptor was derived from a man between 18 and 29 years old who had mild COVID-19 (a few samples of this study predate the infection). Cell type and time point are not known. This sequence joins TRBV15 and TRBJ2-1; either TRBD1 or TRBD2 may fit D (5 bases each). CDR3 coding DNA: TGTGCCACCAGCAGAGATCTGGGGGTCTGGAATGAGCAGTTCTTC. This codes for CATSRDLGVWNEQFF.